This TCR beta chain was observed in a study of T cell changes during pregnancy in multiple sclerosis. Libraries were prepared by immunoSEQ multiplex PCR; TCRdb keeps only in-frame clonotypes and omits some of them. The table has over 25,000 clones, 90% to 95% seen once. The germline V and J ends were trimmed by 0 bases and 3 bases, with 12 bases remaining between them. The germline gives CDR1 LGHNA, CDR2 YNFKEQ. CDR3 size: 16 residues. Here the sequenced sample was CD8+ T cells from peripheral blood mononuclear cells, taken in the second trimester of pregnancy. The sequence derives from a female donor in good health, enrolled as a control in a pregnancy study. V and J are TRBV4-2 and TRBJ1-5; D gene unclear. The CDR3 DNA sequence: TGTGCCAGCAGCCAAGAGATCGAGCATAACAATCAGCCCCAGCATTTT. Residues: CASSQEIEHNNQPQHF.